This T cell receptor (beta chain) was identified in a study of early T cells in non-severe SARS-CoV-2 infection. Separate cDNA molecules each had unique molecular identifiers attached to them. TCRdb reprocessed the 5' RACE reads via MiXCR and lists one record per CDR3 protein. The sample records about 90,000 distinct CDR3 sequences, 12% being singletons. Germline V gene sequence: CDR1 MNHNS, CDR2 SASEGT. The V gene end was trimmed by 5 bases and the J gene end by 3 bases; junction bases not matched to a gene: 9. There are 15 residues in the CDR3. The TCR originated in an adult who was a healthcare worker with PCR-confirmed SARS-CoV-2 infection or an uninfected control (not recorded which). Here the sequenced sample was whole blood, taken at baseline. The chain is built from TRBV6-1 and TRBJ2-5; 7 bases fit TRBD2. CDR3 sequence reads: CASSPPGGRKETQYF. The DNA of the CDR3 is TGTGCCAGCAGTCCCCCGGGGGGACGGAAAGAGACCCAGTACTTC.